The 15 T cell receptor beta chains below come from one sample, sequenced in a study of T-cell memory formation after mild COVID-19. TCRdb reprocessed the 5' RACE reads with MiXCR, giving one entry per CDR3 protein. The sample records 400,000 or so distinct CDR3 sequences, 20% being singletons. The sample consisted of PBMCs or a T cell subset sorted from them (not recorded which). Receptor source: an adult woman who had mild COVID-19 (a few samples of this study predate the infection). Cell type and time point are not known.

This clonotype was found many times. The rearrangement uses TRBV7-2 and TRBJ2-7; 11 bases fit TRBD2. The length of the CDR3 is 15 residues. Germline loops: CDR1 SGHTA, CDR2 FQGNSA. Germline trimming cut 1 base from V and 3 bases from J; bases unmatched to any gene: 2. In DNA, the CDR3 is TGTGCCAGCAGCTTAGGGGGGACTAGCGGCTACGAGCAGTACTTC. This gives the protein CASSLGGTSGYEQYF.

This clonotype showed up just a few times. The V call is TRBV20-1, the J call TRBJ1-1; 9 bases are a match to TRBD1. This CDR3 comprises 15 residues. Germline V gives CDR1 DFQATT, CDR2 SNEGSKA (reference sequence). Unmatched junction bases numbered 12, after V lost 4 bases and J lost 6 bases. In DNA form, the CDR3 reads TGCAGTGCTATCGAGAGGGGGACAGGGTGGCCTGAAGCTTTCTTT. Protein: CSAIERGTGWPEAFF.

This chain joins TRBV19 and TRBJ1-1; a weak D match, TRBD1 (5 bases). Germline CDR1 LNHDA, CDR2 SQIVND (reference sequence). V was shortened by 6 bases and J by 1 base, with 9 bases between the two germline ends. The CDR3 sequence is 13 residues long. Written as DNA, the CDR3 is TGTGCCAGTAGACAGGACGGGAACACTGAAGCTTTCTTT. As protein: CASRQDGNTEAFF.

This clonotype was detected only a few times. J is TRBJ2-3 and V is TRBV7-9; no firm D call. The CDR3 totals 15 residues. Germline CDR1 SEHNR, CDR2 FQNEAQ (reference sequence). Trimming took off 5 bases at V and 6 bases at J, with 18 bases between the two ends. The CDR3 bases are TGTGCCAGCAGCCCAAAGATTTCCGACGCTGATACGCAGTATTTT. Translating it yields CASSPKISDADTQYF.

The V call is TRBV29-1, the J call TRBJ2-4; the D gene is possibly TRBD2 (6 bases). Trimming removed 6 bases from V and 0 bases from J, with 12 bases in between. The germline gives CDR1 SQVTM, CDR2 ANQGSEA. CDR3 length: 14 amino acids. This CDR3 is CSVLAGLAKNIQYF. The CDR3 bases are TGCAGCGTCTTGGCGGGACTAGCCAAAAACATTCAGTACTTC.

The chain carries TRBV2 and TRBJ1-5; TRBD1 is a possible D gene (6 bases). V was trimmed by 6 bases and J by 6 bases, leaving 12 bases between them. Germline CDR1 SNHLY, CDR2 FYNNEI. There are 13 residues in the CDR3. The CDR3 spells CASREQGGQPQHF. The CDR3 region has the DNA TGTGCCAGCAGAGAACAGGGTGGTCAGCCCCAGCATTTT. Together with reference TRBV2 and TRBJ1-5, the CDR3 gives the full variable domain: EPEVTQTPSHQVTQMGQEVILRCVPISNHLYFYWYRQILGQKVEFLVSFYNNEISEKSEIFDDQFSVERPDGSNFTLKIRSTKLEDSAMYFCASREQGGQPQHFGDGTRLSIL.

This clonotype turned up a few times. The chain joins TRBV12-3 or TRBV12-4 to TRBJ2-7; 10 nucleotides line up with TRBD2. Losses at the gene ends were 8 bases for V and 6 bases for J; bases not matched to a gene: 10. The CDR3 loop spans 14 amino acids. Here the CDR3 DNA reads TGTGCCAGCGCACAAGCGGGAGGGAACGGCGAGCAGTACTTC. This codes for CASAQAGGNGEQYF.

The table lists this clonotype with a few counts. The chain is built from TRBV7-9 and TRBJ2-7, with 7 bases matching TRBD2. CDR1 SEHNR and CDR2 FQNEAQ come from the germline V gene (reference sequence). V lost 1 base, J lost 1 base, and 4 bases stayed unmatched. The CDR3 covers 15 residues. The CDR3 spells CASSLEEGGSYEQYF. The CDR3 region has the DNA TGTGCCAGCAGCTTAGAGGAGGGAGGGTCCTACGAGCAGTACTTC. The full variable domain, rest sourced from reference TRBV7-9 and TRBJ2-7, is DTGVSQNPRHKITKRGQNVTFRCDPISEHNRLYWYRQTLGQGPEFLTYFQNEAQLEKSRLLSDRFSAERPKGSFSTLEIQRTEQGDSAMYLCASSLEEGGSYEQYFGPGTRLTVT.

CDR3 nucleotides: TGTGCCTGGAGTGTCCAGGGAGAGACCCAGTACTTC. This gives the protein CAWSVQGETQYF. The chain couples TRBV30 to TRBJ2-5; D might be TRBD1 (5 bases). This CDR3 has 12 residues. CDR1 and CDR2 from the germline V gene are GTSNPN and SVGIG (reference sequence). Trimming shortened V by 0 bases and J by 4 bases, and 6 bases separated the two germline ends.

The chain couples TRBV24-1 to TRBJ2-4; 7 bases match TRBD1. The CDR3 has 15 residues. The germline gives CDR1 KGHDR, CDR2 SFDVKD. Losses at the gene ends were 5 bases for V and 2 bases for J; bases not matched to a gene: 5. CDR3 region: CATSARQGTKNIQYF. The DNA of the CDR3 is TGTGCCACCAGTGCCAGACAGGGCACCAAAAACATTCAGTACTTC.

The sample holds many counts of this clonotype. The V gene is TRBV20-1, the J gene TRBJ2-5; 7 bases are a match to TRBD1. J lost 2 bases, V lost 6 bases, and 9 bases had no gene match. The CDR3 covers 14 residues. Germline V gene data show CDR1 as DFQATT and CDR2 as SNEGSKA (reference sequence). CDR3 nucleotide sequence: TGCAGTGCCGAGGGGGCCAAACGGCAAGAGACCCAGTACTTC. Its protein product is CSAEGAKRQETQYF.

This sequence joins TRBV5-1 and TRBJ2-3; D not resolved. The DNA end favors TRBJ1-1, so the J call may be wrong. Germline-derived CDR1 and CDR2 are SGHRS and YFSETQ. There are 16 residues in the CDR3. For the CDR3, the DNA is TGCGCCAGCAGCTTGAGGAAGGTGGTGCTAAACACTGAAGCTTTCTTT. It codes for CASSLRKVVLNTEAFF.

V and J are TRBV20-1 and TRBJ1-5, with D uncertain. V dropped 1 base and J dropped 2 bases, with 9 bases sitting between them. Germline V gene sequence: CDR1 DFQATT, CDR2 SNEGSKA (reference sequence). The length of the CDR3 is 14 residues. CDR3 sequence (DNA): TGCAGTGCTAGAGCCGCAGGCCGCAATCAGCCCCAGCATTTT. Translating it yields CSARAAGRNQPQHF.

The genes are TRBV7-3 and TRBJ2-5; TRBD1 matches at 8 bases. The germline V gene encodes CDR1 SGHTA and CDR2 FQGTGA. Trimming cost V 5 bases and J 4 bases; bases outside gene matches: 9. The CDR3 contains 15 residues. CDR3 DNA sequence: TGTGCCAGCAGCATACAGGGGGGTCGCGGAGAGACCCAGTACTTC. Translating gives CASSIQGGRGETQYF.

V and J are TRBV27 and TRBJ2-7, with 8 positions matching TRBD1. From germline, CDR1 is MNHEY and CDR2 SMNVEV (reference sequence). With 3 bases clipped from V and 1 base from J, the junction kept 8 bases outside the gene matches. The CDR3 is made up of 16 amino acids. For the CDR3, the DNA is TGTGCCAGCAGTTTCTTTACAGGGGGTGCTTCCTACGAGCAGTACTTC. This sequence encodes CASSFFTGGASYEQYF.